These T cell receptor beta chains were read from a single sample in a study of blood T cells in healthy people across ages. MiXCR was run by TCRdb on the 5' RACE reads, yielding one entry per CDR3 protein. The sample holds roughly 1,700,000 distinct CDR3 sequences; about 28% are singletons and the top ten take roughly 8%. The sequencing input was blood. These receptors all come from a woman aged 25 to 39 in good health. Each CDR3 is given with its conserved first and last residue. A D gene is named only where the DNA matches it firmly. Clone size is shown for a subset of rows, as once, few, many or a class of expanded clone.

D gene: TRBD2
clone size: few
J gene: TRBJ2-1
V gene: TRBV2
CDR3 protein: CASSESPTSGAPEQFF
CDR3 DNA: TGTGCCAGCAGTGAATCTCCGACTAGCGGCGCCCCGGAGCAGTTCTTC

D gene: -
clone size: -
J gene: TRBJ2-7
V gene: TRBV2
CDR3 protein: CASSGDSPEQYF
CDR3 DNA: TGTGCCAGCAGTGGGGACTCTCCCGAGCAGTACTTC

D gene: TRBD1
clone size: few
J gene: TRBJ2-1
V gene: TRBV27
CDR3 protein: CASTTTGGSYNEQFF
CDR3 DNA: TGTGCCAGCACGACTACAGGGGGCTCCTACAATGAGCAGTTCTTC

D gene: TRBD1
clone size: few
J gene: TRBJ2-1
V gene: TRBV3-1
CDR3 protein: CTSSQGQGVQFF
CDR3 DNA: TGTACCAGCAGCCAAGGACAGGGCGTGCAGTTCTTC

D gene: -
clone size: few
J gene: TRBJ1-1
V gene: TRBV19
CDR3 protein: CASSPPDRYAVTEAFF
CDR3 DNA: TGTGCCAGTAGTCCTCCTGACAGATACGCGGTCACTGAAGCTTTCTTT

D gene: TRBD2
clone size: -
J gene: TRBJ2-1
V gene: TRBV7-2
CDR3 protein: CASSPKGYGRPGYEQFF
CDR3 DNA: TGTGCCAGCAGCCCAAAAGGGTACGGGAGGCCGGGGTATGAGCAGTTCTTC

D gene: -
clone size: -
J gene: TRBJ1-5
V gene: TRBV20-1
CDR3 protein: CSARDSAGQRPQHF
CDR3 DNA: TGCAGTGCTAGAGATTCGGCAGGGCAACGGCCCCAGCATTTT

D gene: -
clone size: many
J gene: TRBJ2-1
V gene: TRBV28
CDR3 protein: CASSRWNEQFF
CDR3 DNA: TGTGCCAGCAGTCGTTGGAATGAGCAGTTCTTC

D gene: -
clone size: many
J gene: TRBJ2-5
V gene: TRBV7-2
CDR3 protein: CASSLGTSIETQYF
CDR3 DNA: TGTGCCAGCAGCTTAGGAACTAGCATTGAGACCCAGTACTTC

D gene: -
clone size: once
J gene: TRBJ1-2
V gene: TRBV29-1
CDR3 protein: CSVVGGIADPNYGYTF
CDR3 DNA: TGCAGCGTTGTGGGGGGCATTGCCGACCCTAACTATGGCTACACCTTC

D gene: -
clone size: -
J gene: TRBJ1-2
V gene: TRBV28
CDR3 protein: CASSPLRRTDGYTF
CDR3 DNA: TGTGCCAGCAGTCCCCTGAGGAGGACCGATGGCTACACCTTC

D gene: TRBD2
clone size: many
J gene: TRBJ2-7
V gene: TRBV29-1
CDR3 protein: CSVEERASGSSYEQYF
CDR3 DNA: TGCAGCGTTGAAGAACGGGCTAGCGGGAGCTCCTACGAGCAGTACTTC

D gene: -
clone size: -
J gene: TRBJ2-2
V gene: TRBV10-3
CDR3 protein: CAISESPSLAGELFF
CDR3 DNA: TGTGCCATCAGTGAGTCACCCAGCCTCGCCGGGGAGCTGTTTTTT

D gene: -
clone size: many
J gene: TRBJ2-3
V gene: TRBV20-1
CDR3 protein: CSATRLDINTDTQYF
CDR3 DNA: TGCAGTGCAACCCGACTTGATATAAACACAGATACGCAGTATTTT

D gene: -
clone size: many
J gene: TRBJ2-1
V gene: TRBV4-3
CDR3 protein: CASSQDVGASEQFF
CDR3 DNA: TGCGCCAGCAGCCAAGATGTCGGTGCCAGTGAGCAGTTCTTC

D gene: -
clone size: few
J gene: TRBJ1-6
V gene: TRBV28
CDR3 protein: CASSLSRNNSPLHF
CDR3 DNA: TGTGCCAGCAGTTTAAGCAGGAACAATTCACCCCTCCACTTT

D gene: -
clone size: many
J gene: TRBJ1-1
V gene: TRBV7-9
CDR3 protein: CASSPTVNTEAFF
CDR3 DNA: TGTGCCAGCAGCCCGACAGTGAACACTGAAGCTTTCTTT

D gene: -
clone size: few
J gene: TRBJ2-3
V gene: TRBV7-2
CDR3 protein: CASSQPVGGDTQYF
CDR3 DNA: TGTGCCAGCAGTCAACCGGTGGGAGGAGATACGCAGTATTTT

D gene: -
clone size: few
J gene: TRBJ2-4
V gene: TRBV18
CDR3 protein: CASSPPGVGTKNIQYF
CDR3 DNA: TGTGCCAGCTCACCCCCCGGAGTAGGGACCAAAAACATTCAGTACTTC

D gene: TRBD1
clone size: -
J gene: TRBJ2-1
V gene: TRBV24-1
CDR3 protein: CATSPGQASYNEQFF
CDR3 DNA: TGTGCCACCAGCCCGGGACAGGCTTCCTACAATGAGCAGTTCTTC

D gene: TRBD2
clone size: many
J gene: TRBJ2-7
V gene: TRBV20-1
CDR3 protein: CSASVAGYEQYF
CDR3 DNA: TGCAGTGCTAGTGTAGCGGGGTACGAGCAGTACTTC

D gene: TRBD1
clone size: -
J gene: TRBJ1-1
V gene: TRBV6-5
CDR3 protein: CASRPDRVAAEAFF
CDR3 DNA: TGTGCCAGCAGGCCAGACAGGGTTGCGGCTGAAGCTTTCTTT

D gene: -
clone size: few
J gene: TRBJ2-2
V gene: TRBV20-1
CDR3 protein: CGARARTNTGELFF
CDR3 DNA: TGCGGTGCTAGAGCAAGGACAAACACCGGGGAGCTGTTTTTT

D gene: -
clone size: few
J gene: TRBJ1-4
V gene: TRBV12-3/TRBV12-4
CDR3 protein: CASRPRGRGEKLFF
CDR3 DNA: TGTGCCAGCAGGCCCCGGGGTAGGGGTGAAAAACTGTTTTTT

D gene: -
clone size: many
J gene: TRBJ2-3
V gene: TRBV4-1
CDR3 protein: CASSHPDGRGTDTQYF
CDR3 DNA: TGCGCCAGCAGCCACCCCGACGGTCGAGGGACAGATACGCAGTATTTT

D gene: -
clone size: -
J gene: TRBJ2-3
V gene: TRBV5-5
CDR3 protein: CASSSAGTGRLTDTQYF
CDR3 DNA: TGTGCCAGCAGCTCGGCCGGCACAGGGAGATTGACAGATACGCAGTATTTT

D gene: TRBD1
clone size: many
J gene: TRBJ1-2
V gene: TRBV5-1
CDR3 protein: CASGSGGDDYGYTF
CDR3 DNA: TGCGCCAGCGGTTCAGGGGGCGACGACTATGGCTACACCTTC

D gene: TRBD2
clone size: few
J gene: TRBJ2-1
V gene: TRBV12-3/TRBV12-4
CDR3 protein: CASSVSGRAGYNEQFF
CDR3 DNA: TGTGCCAGCAGTGTTAGCGGGAGGGCGGGTTACAATGAGCAGTTCTTC

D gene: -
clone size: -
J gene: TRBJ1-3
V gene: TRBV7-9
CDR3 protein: CASSLGMGQARSGNTIYF
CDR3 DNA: TGTGCCAGCAGCTTAGGCATGGGCCAGGCTCGCTCTGGAAACACCATATATTTT

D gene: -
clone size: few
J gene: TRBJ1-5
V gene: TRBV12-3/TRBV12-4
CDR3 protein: CASSPQRGQNQPQHF
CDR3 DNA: TGTGCCAGCAGTCCCCAGCGGGGGCAGAATCAGCCCCAGCATTTT

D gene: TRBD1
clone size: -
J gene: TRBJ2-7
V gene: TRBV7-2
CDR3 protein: CASHPGQRAYEQYF
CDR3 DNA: TGTGCGAGCCATCCGGGACAGAGAGCCTACGAGCAGTACTTC

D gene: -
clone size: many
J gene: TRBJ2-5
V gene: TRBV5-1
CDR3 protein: CASSTSSGEETQYF
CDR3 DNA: TGCGCCAGTTCCACGTCATCCGGGGAAGAGACCCAGTACTTC

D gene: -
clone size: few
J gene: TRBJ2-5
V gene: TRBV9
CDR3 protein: CASSVARGAVQETQYF
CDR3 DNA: TGTGCCAGCAGCGTAGCTCGCGGGGCTGTTCAAGAGACCCAGTACTTC

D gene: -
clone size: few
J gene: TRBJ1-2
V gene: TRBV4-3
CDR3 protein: CASSQVRGPNYGYTF
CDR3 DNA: TGCGCCAGCAGCCAAGTACGGGGCCCTAACTATGGCTACACCTTC

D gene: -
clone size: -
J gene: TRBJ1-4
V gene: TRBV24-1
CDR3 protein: CATSDGAGEKLFF
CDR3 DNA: TGTGCCACCAGTGATGGAGCAGGAGAAAAACTGTTTTTT

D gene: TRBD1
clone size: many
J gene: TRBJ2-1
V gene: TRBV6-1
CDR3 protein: CASSSRTGWNEQFF
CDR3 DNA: TGTGCCAGCAGTTCCCGGACAGGTTGGAATGAGCAGTTCTTC

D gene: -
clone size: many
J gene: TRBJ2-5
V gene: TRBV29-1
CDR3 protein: CSVVRSFQETQYF
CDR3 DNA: TGCAGCGTTGTTAGGTCTTTCCAAGAGACCCAGTACTTC

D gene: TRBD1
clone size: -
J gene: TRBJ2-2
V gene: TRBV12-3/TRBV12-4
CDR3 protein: CASNTGDTGELFF
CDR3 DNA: TGTGCCAGCAATACAGGGGATACCGGGGAGCTGTTTTTT

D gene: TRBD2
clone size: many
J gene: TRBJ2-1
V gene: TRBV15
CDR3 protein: CATSRATPGLAGDNEQFF
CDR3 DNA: TGTGCCACCAGCAGAGCGACGCCGGGACTAGCGGGCGACAATGAGCAGTTCTTC

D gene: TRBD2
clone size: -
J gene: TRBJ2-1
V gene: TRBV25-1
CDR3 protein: CASSEALAGYNEQIF
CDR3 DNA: TGTGCCAGCAGTGAAGCGCTAGCGGGGTACAATGAGCAGATCTTC

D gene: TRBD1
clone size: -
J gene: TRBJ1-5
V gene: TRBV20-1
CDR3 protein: CSATGGTNQPQHF
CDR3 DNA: TGCAGTGCGACAGGGGGTACCAATCAGCCCCAGCATTTT

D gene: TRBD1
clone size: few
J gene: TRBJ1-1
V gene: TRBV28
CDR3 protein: CASSLVAQGASEAFF
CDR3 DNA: TGTGCCAGCAGTTTAGTGGCACAGGGGGCGTCTGAAGCTTTCTTT

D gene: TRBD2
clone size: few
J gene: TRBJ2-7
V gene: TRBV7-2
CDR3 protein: CASGGVTPGHNYEQYF
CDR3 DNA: TGTGCCAGCGGGGGGGTGACCCCTGGCCACAACTACGAGCAGTACTTC

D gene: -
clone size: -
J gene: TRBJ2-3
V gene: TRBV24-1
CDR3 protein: CATSDFGQPTDTQYF
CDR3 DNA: TGTGCCACCAGTGATTTCGGACAGCCCACAGATACGCAGTATTTT

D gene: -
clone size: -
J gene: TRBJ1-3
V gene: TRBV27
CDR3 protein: CASSLIGGPGNTIYF
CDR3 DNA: TGTGCCAGCAGTTTAATCGGGGGGCCCGGAAACACCATATATTTT

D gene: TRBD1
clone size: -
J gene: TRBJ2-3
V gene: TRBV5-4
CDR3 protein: CASTLGGQVYDTQYF
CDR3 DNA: TGTGCCAGCACTCTCGGGGGACAGGTTTATGATACGCAGTATTTT

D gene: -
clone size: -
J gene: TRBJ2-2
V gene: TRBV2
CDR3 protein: CASILDTGELFF
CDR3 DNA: TGTGCCAGCATACTAGACACCGGGGAGCTGTTTTTT

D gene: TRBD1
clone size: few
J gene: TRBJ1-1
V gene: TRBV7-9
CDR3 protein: CASSADRERGAFF
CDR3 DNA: TGTGCCAGCAGCGCGGACAGGGAACGGGGAGCTTTCTTT

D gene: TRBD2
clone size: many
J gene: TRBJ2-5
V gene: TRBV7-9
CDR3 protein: CASSSRAGRETQYF
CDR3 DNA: TGTGCCAGCAGCTCTCGAGCGGGGAGAGAGACCCAGTACTTC

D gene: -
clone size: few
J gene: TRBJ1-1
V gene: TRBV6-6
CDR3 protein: CASTSRSSTLNTEAFF
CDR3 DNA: TGTGCCAGCACATCACGGTCATCAACCTTGAACACTGAAGCTTTCTTT

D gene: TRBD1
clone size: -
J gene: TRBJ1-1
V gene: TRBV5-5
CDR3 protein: CASSPGQGWSEAFF
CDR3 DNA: TGTGCCAGCAGCCCAGGACAGGGGTGGTCTGAAGCTTTCTTT